The rows below give T cell receptor beta chains drawn from one sample of a study of PD-L1 blockade in urothelial cancer. The assay was immunoSEQ multiplex PCR, and TCRdb's table has in-frame clones only and misses some. Of tens of thousands of clones in the sample, around nine tenths were seen once. The specimen was PBMCs, collected around atezolizumab (anti-PD-L1) treatment. The receptors come from a man in his sixties or seventies with urothelial cancer. Both conserved end residues are part of each CDR3. Fields, in order: clone size, V gene, D gene, J gene, CDR3 DNA, CDR3 protein. D genes are given only for firm matches. The size entry is marked missing in some rows and otherwise reads once, few, many or a size class.

clone size: NA
V gene: TRBV6-6
D gene: NA
J gene: TRBJ2-1
CDR3 DNA: TGTGCCAGCGAACTGTCAGGCGGGTACAATGAGCAGTTCTTC
CDR3 protein: CASELSGGYNEQFF

clone size: NA
V gene: TRBV10-3
D gene: TRBD1
J gene: TRBJ2-1
CDR3 DNA: TGTGCCATCAGTGTAGAGGGACAGCCTTACAATGAGCAGTTCTTC
CDR3 protein: CAISVEGQPYNEQFF

clone size: NA
V gene: TRBV7-9
D gene: NA
J gene: TRBJ1-4
CDR3 DNA: TGTGCCAGCAGCGAGGGAAATGAAAAACTGTTTTTT
CDR3 protein: CASSEGNEKLFF

clone size: NA
V gene: TRBV4-2
D gene: TRBD2
J gene: TRBJ2-3
CDR3 DNA: TGTGCCAGCAGCCAAGAGCTAGCGGGCACAGATACGCAGTATTTT
CDR3 protein: CASSQELAGTDTQYF

clone size: NA
V gene: TRBV11-2
D gene: TRBD1
J gene: TRBJ2-5
CDR3 DNA: TGTGCCAGCAGCTTAGAACAGGGGCACCAAGAGACCCAGTACTTC
CDR3 protein: CASSLEQGHQETQYF

clone size: NA
V gene: TRBV2
D gene: NA
J gene: TRBJ1-1
CDR3 DNA: TGTGCCAGCAGGGGGGGACGCACCCACACTGAAGCTTTCTTT
CDR3 protein: CASRGGRTHTEAFF

clone size: NA
V gene: TRBV7-9
D gene: TRBD2
J gene: TRBJ2-3
CDR3 DNA: TGTGCCAGCAGCAAGACTAGCGGGAGTAATACGCAGTATTTT
CDR3 protein: CASSKTSGSNTQYF

clone size: medium-sized
V gene: TRBV5-6
D gene: TRBD1
J gene: TRBJ2-7
CDR3 DNA: TGTGCCAGCAGCTTGGACGGGCAGGGGGTTGCCTACGAGCAGTACTTC
CDR3 protein: CASSLDGQGVAYEQYF

clone size: NA
V gene: TRBV27
D gene: NA
J gene: TRBJ1-3
CDR3 DNA: TGTGCCAGCAGTTCGGGAGGAAACACCATATATTTT
CDR3 protein: CASSSGGNTIYF

clone size: NA
V gene: TRBV12-5
D gene: TRBD2
J gene: TRBJ2-1
CDR3 DNA: TGTGCTAGTGGCCCGGGACTAGCGGACAATGAGCAGTTCTTC
CDR3 protein: CASGPGLADNEQFF

clone size: NA
V gene: TRBV7-9
D gene: TRBD1
J gene: TRBJ2-1
CDR3 DNA: TGTGCCAGCAGCCTTCCGGCCATAGGACAGGCTGAGCAGTTCTTC
CDR3 protein: CASSLPAIGQAEQFF

clone size: NA
V gene: TRBV27
D gene: TRBD2
J gene: TRBJ2-7
CDR3 DNA: TGTGCCAGCAGTAGAGGACTAGCGGACGAGCAGTACTTC
CDR3 protein: CASSRGLADEQYF

clone size: NA
V gene: TRBV28
D gene: TRBD1
J gene: TRBJ1-4
CDR3 DNA: TGTGCCAGCAGTTTTATAGAGGACAGGGTGGGCGAAAAACTGTTTTTT
CDR3 protein: CASSFIEDRVGEKLFF

clone size: NA
V gene: TRBV9
D gene: NA
J gene: TRBJ2-7
CDR3 DNA: TGTGCCAGCAGCGCCACCATCGGGGGGCCGTTGGGGGAGCAGTACTTC
CDR3 protein: CASSATIGGPLGEQYF

clone size: NA
V gene: TRBV6-5
D gene: TRBD2
J gene: TRBJ2-1
CDR3 DNA: TGTGCCAACAATCTAGCGGGAGTTTACAATGAGCAGTTCTTC
CDR3 protein: CANNLAGVYNEQFF